The 20 T cell receptor beta chains in this list originate from one sample, sequenced in a study of blood T cell repertoires in COVID-19. Only in-frame clones appear in the TCRdb table, and some are missing; sequencing was by immunoSEQ multiplex PCR. The sample carries around 290,000 clones, 80% to 95% recorded once. The material sequenced was PBMCs or T cells enriched from blood (not recorded which). The receptors shown here come from a woman in her 30s who had recovered from COVID-19.

This clone appeared a single time. The chain links TRBV19 to TRBJ2-3; 11 bases are shared with TRBD2. The CDR3 is made up of 16 amino acids. CDR1 and CDR2 from the germline V gene are LNHDA and SQIVND (reference sequence). Trimming removed 1 base from V and 4 bases from J; junction bases left unmatched: 4. CDR3 protein: CASSIGPSGRPDTQYF. CDR3 nucleotide sequence: TGTGCCAGTAGTATAGGACCTAGCGGGAGGCCAGATACGCAGTATTTT.

The chain joins TRBV4-1 to TRBJ2-7; weak D call: TRBD1 (5 bases). Germline lookup yields CDR1 MGHRA and CDR2 YSYEKL. V was pared by 2 bases and J by 4 bases, with 12 bases between. This CDR3 is 14 amino acids long. The CDR3 DNA reads as TGCGCCAGCAGCCAATCCAGGGTTGGGTACGAGCAGTACTTC. It is translated as CASSQSRVGYEQYF.

The CDR3 region has the DNA TGTGCCAGCTCACCACCAGCGGTTACCTACGAGCAGTACTTC. Protein product: CASSPPAVTYEQYF. J is TRBJ2-7 and V is TRBV18, with TRBD2 as a possible D gene (5 bases). V gave up 0 bases and J gave up 2 bases, with 8 bases separating them. This CDR3 spans 14 amino acids. CDR1 and CDR2 from the germline V gene are KGHSH and LQKENI.

This clone has only one observation. The rearrangement uses TRBV27 and TRBJ2-1; perhaps TRBD2 as D (6 bases). V was trimmed by 3 bases and J by 2 bases, leaving 11 bases between them. The CDR3 is 15 residues long. Germline assignment: CDR1 MNHEY and CDR2 SMNVEV (reference sequence). CDR3 sequence (DNA): TGTGCCAGCAGTTTCGGGCTAGCGACCTACAATGAGCAGTTCTTC. It encodes CASSFGLATYNEQFF.

The rearrangement uses TRBV28 and TRBJ2-4, with a tentative D call TRBD1 (6 bases). The CDR3 is made up of 16 amino acids. CDR1 and CDR2 (germline): MDHEN, SYDVKM. Trimming stripped 4 bases from V and 1 base from J, with 14 bases between. The CDR3 loop is CASSSIQGLAKNIQYF. Written as DNA, the CDR3 is TGTGCCAGCAGTTCGATTCAGGGGCTTGCCAAAAACATTCAGTACTTC.

This clone was picked up one time. This chain links TRBV5-6 with TRBJ2-3; tentatively, D is TRBD2 (6 bases). The CDR3 has 16 residues. Trimming took off 4 bases at V and 2 bases at J, with 17 bases between the two ends. Germline V gene sequence: CDR1 SGHDT, CDR2 YYEEEE. CDR3 amino acids: CASSLLAEEFTDTQYF. CDR3 in DNA: TGTGCCAGCAGCCTACTAGCTGAAGAGTTCACAGATACGCAGTATTTT.

V gene TRBV7-9 combines with J gene TRBJ1-1; D gene unclear. The CDR3 extends over 14 amino acids. Trimming removed 5 bases from V and 0 bases from J, with 10 bases in between. Germline V gives CDR1 SEHNR, CDR2 FQNEAQ (reference sequence). The CDR3 bases are TGTGCCAGCAGCCGCATAGAGGTGAACACTGAAGCTTTCTTT. Translating it yields CASSRIEVNTEAFF.

The CDR3 region has the DNA TGTGCCAGCAGCCGTGGACTAGCGGGAGGGCAGAACTCCTACGAGCAGTACTTC. As protein: CASSRGLAGGQNSYEQYF. The chain combines TRBV11-2 with TRBJ2-7; 15 nucleotides align to TRBD2. The CDR3 runs to 18 residues. Germline loops: CDR1 SGHAT, CDR2 FQNNGV. The J segment lost 0 bases and the V segment lost 5 bases, leaving 8 bases of the junction unmatched.

This clone turned up a few times. CDR3 residues: CASSYFGRDTEAFF. In DNA form, the CDR3 reads TGTGCCAGCAGCTATTTTGGCAGGGACACTGAAGCTTTCTTT. The V and J genes are TRBV7-9 and TRBJ1-1; D is perhaps TRBD1 (5 bases). Trimming took 4 bases from V and 3 from J, leaving 12 bases between them. CDR1 and CDR2 (germline): SEHNR, FQNEAQ (reference sequence). This CDR3 has 14 residues. The full variable domain, its missing parts supplied by reference TRBV7-9 and TRBJ1-1, is DTGVSQNPRHKITKRGQNVTFRCDPISEHNRLYWYRQTLGQGPEFLTYFQNEAQLEKSRLLSDRFSAERPKGSFSTLEIQRTEQGDSAMYLCASSYFGRDTEAFFGQGTRLTVV.

This clone showed up just a few times. J is TRBJ1-2 and V is TRBV6-8; 7 bases line up with TRBD1. The CDR3 is 16 residues long. Losses at the gene ends were 6 bases for V and 4 bases for J; bases not matched to a gene: 14. Per germline, CDR1 MNHGY and CDR2 SAAAGT. The CDR3 sequence is CASSPSRDSVRYGYTF. The CDR3 DNA sequence: TGTGCCAGCAGCCCCTCCCGGGACAGCGTACGCTATGGCTACACCTTC.

This clone appeared once. The chain has TRBV12-3 or TRBV12-4 and TRBJ2-5, with 7 bases lining up with TRBD1. This CDR3 is built from 13 residues. J gave up 2 bases and V 6 bases, and 3 bases lay outside the gene matches. The CDR3 DNA sequence: TGTGCCAGCAGACTGGGACAGCAAGAGACCCAGTACTTC. It encodes CASRLGQQETQYF.

The chain combines TRBV29-1 with TRBJ2-7; 9 nucleotides align to TRBD1. Germline V gives CDR1 SQVTM, CDR2 ANQGSEA. The CDR3 loop spans 12 amino acids. J was trimmed by 3 bases and V by 5 bases; bases with no gene match: 2. The CDR3 nucleotides read TGCAGCGTTCGACAGGGGGACTACGAGCAGTACTTC. It encodes CSVRQGDYEQYF.

The chain joins TRBV11-1 to TRBJ2-1, with TRBD1 matching over 9 bases. The CDR3 runs to 13 residues. Germline CDR1 is SGHAT and CDR2 is FQDESV (reference sequence). J was trimmed by 5 bases and V by 4 bases; bases with no gene match: 0. CDR3 DNA sequence: TGTGCCAGCAGCTGGACAGGGGACAATGAGCAGTTCTTC. Protein product: CASSWTGDNEQFF.

The chain employs TRBV7-2 and TRBJ2-7; 8 nucleotides align to TRBD2. Per the germline V gene, CDR1 is SGHTA and CDR2 is FQGNSA. Unmatched junction bases numbered 6, after V lost 5 bases and J lost 6 bases. The CDR3 extends over 13 amino acids. The CDR3 reads CASSQRTSFEQYF. The DNA for the CDR3 is TGTGCCAGCAGCCAAAGGACTAGCTTCGAGCAGTACTTC. Together with reference TRBV7-2 and TRBJ2-7, the CDR3 gives the full variable domain: GAGVSQSPSNKVTEKGKDVELRCDPISGHTALYWYRQSLGQGLEFLIYFQGNSAPDKSGLPSDRFSAERTGGSVSTLTIQRTQQEDSAVYLCASSQRTSFEQYFGPGTRLTVT.

V is TRBV6-5 and J is TRBJ1-6; D ambiguous. The CDR3 contains 14 residues. The germline V gene encodes CDR1 MNHEY and CDR2 SVGAGI. Trimming left V 6 bases short and J 8 bases short, with 14 bases between. The CDR3 DNA reads as TGTGCCAGCAGACCCTTGACCCGGGATTCACCCCTCCACTTT. It codes for CASRPLTRDSPLHF.

This rearrangement joins TRBV6-2 or TRBV6-3 to TRBJ2-3; TRBD1 matches 9 bases. J lost 6 bases, V lost 4 bases, and 5 bases had no gene match. CDR1 MNHEY and CDR2 SVGEGT come from the germline V gene. CDR3 length: 14 amino acids. CDR3 coding DNA: TGTGCCAGCAGTTCTACAGGGGGCGGTGATACGCAGTATTTT. It codes for CASSSTGGGDTQYF.

The CDR3 coding sequence is TGTGCCAGTAGTATAATAGTTAGTAGCAATCAGCCCCAGCATTTT. Its translation: CASSIIVSSNQPQHF. The chain joins TRBV19 to TRBJ1-5; D gene ambiguous. Germline values: CDR1 LNHDA, CDR2 SQIVND (reference sequence). V was trimmed by 2 bases and J by 0 bases, leaving 8 bases between them. The CDR3 is 15 residues long.

The chain uses TRBV10-3 and TRBJ2-7, with D perhaps matching TRBD2 (6 bases). V gave up 6 bases and J gave up 2 bases, with 14 bases separating them. Per germline, CDR1 ENHRY and CDR2 SYGVKD. This CDR3 has 14 amino acids. CDR3 bases: TGTGCCATCAGAAGGTCCGGGGGACCCTACGAGCAGTACTTC. It specifies CAIRRSGGPYEQYF.

The gene calls are TRBV28 and TRBJ2-2, with TRBD2 matching 7 bases. This CDR3 spans 18 amino acids. Per germline, CDR1 MDHEN and CDR2 SYDVKM. With V trimmed by 1 base and J by 2 bases, 10 bases remained unmatched. CDR3 coding DNA: TGTGCCAGCAGTTTATTAGGAGGTTCGGGGGGAAACACCGGGGAGCTGTTTTTT. Encoded protein: CASSLLGGSGGNTGELFF.

The chain joins TRBV5-1 to TRBJ2-5, with D possibly being TRBD1 (6 bases). Germline V gene data show CDR1 as SGHRS and CDR2 as YFSETQ. The CDR3 length is 15 residues. The V gene lost 3 bases and the J gene lost 4 bases, with 16 bases spanning the gap. CDR3 in DNA: TGCGCCAGCAGCTCAACAGGGTCCCCCTCAGAGACCCAGTACTTC. This gives the protein CASSSTGSPSETQYF.